These T cell receptor beta chains were read from a single sample in a study of yellow fever vaccine responses in identical twins. TCRdb fed the RT-PCR reads into MiXCR, producing one record per CDR3 protein. The table lists approximately 32,000 distinct CDR3 sequences, almost 60% of them singletons. Sequenced here: T cells from blood (PBMCs), unsorted or a sorted subset (not recorded which), sampled before or after yellow fever vaccination (not recorded which). These receptors were obtained from a woman aged 18 to 35 who received the yellow fever vaccine. Both conserved end residues are part of each CDR3. The D gene is left open where the match is weak. Only part of the rows carry a size: once, few, many, or a class if the clone is expanded.

j_gene	v_gene	d_gene	abundance	CDR3aa	CDR3nt
TRBJ2-5	TRBV6-5	TRBD2	NA	CASSFSSGGVQETQYF	TGTGCCAGCAGTTTCTCGAGCGGGGGGGTACAAGAGACCCAGTACTTC
TRBJ2-5	TRBV18	NA	NA	CASSRSVSGVGQETQYF	TGTGCCAGCTCACGGAGTGTGTCAGGGGTGGGCCAAGAGACCCAGTACTTC
TRBJ1-5	TRBV11-3	NA	NA	CASSLVERPRGKPQHF	TGTGCCAGCAGCTTAGTGGAGAGGCCACGAGGGAAGCCCCAGCATTTT
TRBJ2-1	TRBV29-1	TRBD2	once	CSVTVSRLASTYNEQFF	TGCAGCGTCACTGTCTCTAGACTAGCGAGTACATACAATGAGCAGTTCTTC
TRBJ2-2	TRBV7-7	TRBD1	few	CASGGQRGTGELFF	TGTGCCAGCGGGGGACAGAGAGGCACCGGGGAGCTGTTTTTT
TRBJ2-7	TRBV5-1	TRBD1	NA	CASSITPQGAEHEQYF	TGCGCCAGCAGCATCACCCCACAGGGGGCGGAGCACGAGCAGTACTTC
TRBJ1-6	TRBV11-2	NA	NA	CASSGSLNSPLHF	TGTGCCAGCAGCGGGAGCCTTAATTCACCCCTCCACTTT
TRBJ1-4	TRBV7-6	NA	NA	CASSLGQGIGEKLFF	TGTGCCAGCAGCTTGGGTCAGGGGATTGGTGAAAAACTGTTTTTT
TRBJ1-1	TRBV12-3/TRBV12-4	NA	NA	CASSGDGGAEAFF	TGTGCCAGCAGTGGGGACGGCGGGGCTGAAGCTTTCTTT
TRBJ2-2	TRBV5-5	TRBD1	few	CASSSGTGLTGELFF	TGTGCCAGCAGCTCCGGGACAGGGTTGACCGGGGAGCTGTTTTTT
TRBJ2-1	TRBV2	NA	NA	CASSDRLGVYNEQFF	TGTGCCAGCAGTGACCGACTAGGGGTTTACAATGAGCAGTTCTTC
TRBJ2-1	TRBV5-1	NA	NA	CASSLRATWDEQFF	TGCGCCAGCAGCTTGAGGGCCACCTGGGATGAGCAGTTCTTC